One T cell receptor (beta chain) is described in this entry. Antigen unknown. This sample is part of a study of OX40 agonist ivuxolimab in advanced cancers. Study summary: Six ivuxolimab dose levels, 0.01 to 10 mg/kg, were given intravenously every 2 weeks. Three patients had partial responses: one hepatocellular carcinoma, two cutaneous melanoma.

Study-wide findings and caveats: Expansion of clones was among the lowest in partial responders at 0.1-3.0 mg/kg.

Produced via immunoSEQ multiplex PCR; TCRdb's table is partial and in-frame only. The top ten hold approximately 46% of the sample, which has tens of thousands of clones, 89% seen once. CDR3 size: 13 residues. CDR1 and CDR2 (germline): LGHNA, YSLEER. Losses at the gene ends were 4 bases for V and 9 bases for J; bases not matched to a gene: 7. This sequence was found in an adult with an advanced solid tumor such as melanoma, head and neck, liver or kidney cancer. Sequenced material: CD4+ or CD8+ T cells sorted from blood, taken in a trial of the OX40 agonist ivuxolimab. The V call is TRBV4-3, the J call TRBJ2-7; 9 bases align to TRBD1. The CDR3 bases are TGCGCCAGCAGCCCGGGACAGGGATATAGGCAGTACTTC. It specifies CASSPGQGYRQYF.